This TCR beta chain originates from a study of cytomegalovirus exposure and HLA in healthy donors. Findings of the study overall: Three chains linked to CMV were shown in vitro to be specific for CMV antigens.

The assay was immunoSEQ multiplex PCR, and TCRdb's table has in-frame clones only and misses some. Of 55,000 to 65,000 clones listed, 90% are singletons. Germline CDR1 reads MDHEN; CDR2 reads SYDVKM. The CDR3 totals 15 residues. The V gene lost 4 bases and the J gene lost 0 bases, with 12 bases spanning the gap. About this clone: No antigen is known for it.

This chain joins TRBV28 and TRBJ1-2; unclear D gene. This TCR came from a man younger than 35 in good health and CMV-seronegative. The sequenced material came from PBMCs. The CDR3 bases are TGTGCCAGCAGTTCGCCCGCCGGGGCTAACTATGGCTACACCTTC. Translated, it gives CASSSPAGANYGYTF.